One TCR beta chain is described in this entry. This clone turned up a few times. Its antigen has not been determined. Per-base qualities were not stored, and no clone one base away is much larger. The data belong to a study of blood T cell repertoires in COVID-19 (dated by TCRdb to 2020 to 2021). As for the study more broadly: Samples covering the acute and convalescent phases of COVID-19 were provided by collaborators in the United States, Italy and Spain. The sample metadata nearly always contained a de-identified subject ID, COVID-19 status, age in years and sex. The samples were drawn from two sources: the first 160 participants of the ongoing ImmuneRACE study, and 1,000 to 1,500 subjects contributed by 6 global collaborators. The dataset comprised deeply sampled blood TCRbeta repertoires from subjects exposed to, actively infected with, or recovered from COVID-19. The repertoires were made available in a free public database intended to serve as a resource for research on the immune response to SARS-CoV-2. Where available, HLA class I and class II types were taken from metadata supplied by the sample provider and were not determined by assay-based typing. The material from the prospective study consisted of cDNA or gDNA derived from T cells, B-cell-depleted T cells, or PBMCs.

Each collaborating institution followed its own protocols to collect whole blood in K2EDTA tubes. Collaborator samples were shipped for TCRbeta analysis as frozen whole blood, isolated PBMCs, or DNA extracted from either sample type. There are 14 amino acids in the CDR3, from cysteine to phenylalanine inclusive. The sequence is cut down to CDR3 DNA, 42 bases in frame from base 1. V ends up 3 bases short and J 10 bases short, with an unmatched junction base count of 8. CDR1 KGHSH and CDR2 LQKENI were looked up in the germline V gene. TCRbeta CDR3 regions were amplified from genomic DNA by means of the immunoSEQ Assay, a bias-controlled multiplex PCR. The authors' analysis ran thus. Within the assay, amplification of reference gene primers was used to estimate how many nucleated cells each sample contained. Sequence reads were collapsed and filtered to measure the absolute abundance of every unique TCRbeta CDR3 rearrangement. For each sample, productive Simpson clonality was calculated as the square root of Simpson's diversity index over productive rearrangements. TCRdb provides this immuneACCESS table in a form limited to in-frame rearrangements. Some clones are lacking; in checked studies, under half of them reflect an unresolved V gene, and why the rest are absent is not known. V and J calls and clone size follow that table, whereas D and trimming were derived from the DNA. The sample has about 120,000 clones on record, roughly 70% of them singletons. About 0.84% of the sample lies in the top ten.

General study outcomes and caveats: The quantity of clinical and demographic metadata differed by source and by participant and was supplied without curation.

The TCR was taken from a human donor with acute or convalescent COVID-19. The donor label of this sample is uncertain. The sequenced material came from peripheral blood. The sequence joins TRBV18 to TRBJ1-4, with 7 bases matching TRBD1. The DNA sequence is TGTGCCAGCTCACCCGACAGGGCGGCGGGAAAACTGTTTTTT. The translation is CASSPDRAAGKLFF. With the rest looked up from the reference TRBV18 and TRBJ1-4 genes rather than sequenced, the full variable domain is NAGVMQNPRHLVRRRGQEARLRCSPMKGHSHVYWYRQLPEEGLKFMVYLQKENIIDESGMPKERFSAEFPKEGPSILRIQQVVRGDSAAYFCASSPDRAAGKLFFGSGTQLSVL.